This T cell receptor (beta chain) appears in the sequencing data of a study of blood T cell repertoires in COVID-19. Study-level information: The analysed material was cDNA or gDNA that came from T cells, B-cell-depleted T cells, or PBMCs.

The protocol was immunoSEQ multiplex PCR, while the TCRdb copy is restricted to in-frame clones and leaves out a portion. The sample records 80,000 to 90,000 clones, approximately 86% being singletons. The length of the CDR3 is 13 residues. Germline loops: CDR1 MNHEY, CDR2 SVGAGI. V shed 8 bases, J shed 8 bases, and the junction held 7 bases outside the gene matches. The material sequenced was peripheral blood. This chain joins TRBV6-5 and TRBJ1-4; 8 nucleotides line up with TRBD1. The TCR originated in a woman of 80 years or more with COVID-19, enrolled during active disease. The CDR3 is CASVQGGWEKLFF. The CDR3 nucleotides are TGTGCCAGCGTACAGGGGGGATGGGAAAAACTGTTTTTT.